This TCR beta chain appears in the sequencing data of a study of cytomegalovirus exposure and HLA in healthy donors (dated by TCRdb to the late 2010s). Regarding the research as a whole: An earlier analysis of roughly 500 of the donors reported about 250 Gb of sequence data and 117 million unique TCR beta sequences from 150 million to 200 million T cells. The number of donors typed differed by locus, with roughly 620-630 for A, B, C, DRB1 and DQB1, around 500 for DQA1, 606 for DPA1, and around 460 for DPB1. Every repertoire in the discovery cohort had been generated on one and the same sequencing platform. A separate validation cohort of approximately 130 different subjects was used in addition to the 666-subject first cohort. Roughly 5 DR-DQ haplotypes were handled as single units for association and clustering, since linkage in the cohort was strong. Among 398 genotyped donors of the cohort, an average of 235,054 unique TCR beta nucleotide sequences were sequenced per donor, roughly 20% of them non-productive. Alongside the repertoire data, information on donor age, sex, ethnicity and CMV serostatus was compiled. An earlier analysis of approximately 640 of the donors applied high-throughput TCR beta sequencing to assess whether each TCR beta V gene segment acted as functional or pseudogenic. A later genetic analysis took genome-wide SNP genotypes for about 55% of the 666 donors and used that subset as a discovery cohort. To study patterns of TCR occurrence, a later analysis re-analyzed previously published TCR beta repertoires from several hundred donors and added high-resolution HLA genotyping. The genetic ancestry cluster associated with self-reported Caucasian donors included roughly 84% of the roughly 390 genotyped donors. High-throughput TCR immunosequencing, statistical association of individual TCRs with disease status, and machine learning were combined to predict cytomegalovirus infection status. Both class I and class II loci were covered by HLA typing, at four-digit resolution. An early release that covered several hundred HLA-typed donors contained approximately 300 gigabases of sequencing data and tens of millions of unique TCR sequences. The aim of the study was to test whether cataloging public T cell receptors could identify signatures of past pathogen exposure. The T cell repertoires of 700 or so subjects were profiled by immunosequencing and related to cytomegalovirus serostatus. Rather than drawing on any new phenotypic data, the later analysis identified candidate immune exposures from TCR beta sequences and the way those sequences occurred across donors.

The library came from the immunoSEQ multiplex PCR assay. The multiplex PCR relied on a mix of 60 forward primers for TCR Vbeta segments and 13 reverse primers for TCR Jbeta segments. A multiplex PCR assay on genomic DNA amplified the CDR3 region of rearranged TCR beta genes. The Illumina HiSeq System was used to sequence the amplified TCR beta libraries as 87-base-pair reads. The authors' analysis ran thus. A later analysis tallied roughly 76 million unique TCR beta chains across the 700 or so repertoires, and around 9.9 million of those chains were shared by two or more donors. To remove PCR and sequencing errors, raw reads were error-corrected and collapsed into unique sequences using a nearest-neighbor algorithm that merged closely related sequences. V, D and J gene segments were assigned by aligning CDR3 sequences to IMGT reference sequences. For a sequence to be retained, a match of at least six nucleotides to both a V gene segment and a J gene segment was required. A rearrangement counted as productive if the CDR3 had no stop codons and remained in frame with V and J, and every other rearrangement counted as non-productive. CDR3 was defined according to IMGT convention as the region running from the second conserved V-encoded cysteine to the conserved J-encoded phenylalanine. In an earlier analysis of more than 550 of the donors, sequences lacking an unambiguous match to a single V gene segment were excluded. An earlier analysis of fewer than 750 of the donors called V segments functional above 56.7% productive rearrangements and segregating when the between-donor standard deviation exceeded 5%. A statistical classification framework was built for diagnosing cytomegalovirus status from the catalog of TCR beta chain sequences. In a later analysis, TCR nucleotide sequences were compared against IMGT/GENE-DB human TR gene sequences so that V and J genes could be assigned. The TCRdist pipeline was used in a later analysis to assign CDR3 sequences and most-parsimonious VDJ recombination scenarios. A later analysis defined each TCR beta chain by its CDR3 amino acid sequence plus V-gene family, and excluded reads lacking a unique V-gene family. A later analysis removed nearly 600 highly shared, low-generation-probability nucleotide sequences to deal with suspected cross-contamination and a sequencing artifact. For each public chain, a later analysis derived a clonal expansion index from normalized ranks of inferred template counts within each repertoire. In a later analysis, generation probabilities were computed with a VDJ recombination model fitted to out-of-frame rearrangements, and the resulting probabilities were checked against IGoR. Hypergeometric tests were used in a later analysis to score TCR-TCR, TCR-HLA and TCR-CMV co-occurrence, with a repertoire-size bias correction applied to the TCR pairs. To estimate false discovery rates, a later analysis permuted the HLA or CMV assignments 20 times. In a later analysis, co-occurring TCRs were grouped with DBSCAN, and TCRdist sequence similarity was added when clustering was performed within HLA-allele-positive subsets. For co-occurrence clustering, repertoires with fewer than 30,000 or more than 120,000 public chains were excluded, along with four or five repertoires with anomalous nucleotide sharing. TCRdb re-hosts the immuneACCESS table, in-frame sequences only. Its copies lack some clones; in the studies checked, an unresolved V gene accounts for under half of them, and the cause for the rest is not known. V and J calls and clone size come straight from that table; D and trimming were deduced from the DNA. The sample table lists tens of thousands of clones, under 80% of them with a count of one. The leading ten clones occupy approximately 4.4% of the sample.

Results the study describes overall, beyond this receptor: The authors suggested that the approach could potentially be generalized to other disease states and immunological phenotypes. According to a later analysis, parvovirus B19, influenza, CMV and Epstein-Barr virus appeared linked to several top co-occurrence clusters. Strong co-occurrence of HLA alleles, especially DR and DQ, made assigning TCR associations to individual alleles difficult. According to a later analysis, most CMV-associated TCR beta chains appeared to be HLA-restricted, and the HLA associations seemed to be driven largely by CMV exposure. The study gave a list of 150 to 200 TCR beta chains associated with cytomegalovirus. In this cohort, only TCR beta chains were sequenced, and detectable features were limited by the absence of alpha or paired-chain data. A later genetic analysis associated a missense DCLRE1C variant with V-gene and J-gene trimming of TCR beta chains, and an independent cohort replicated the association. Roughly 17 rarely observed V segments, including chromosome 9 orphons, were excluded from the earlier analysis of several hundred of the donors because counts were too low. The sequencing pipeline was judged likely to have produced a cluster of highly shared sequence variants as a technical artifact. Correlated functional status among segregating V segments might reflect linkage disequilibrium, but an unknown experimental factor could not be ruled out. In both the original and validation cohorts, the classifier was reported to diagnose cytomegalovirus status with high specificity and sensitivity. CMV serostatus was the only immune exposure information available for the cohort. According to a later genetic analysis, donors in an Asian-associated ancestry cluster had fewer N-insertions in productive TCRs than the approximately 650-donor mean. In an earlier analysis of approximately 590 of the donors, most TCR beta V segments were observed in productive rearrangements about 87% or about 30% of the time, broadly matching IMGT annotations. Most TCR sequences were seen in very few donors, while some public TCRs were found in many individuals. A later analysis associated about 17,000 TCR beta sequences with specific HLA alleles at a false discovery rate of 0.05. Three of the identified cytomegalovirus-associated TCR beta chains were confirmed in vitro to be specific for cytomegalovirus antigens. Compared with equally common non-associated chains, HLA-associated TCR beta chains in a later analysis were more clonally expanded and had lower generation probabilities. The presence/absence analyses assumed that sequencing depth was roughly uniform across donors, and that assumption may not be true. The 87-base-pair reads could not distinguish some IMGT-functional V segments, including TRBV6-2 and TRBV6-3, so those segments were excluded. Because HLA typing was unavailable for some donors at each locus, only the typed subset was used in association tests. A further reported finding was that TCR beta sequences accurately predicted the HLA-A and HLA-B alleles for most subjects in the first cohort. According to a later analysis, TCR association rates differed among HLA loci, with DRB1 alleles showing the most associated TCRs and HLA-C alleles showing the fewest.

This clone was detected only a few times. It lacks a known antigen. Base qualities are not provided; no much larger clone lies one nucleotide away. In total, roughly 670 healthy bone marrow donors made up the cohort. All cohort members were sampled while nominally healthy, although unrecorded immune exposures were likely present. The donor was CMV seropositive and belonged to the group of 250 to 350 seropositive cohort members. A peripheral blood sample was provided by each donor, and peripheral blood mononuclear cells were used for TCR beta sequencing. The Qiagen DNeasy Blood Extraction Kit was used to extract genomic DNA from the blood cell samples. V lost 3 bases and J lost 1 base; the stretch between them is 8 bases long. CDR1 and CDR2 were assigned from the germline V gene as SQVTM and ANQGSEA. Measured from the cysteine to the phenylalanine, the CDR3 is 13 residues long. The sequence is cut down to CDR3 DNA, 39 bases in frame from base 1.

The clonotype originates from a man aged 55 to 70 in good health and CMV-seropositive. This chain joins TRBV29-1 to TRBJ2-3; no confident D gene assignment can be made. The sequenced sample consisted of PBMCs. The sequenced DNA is TGCAGCGTTGAGGTCAGTCGCACAGATACGCAGTATTTT. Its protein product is CSVEVSRTDTQYF.